Listed below are T cell receptor beta chains from one sample, sequenced in a study of blood T cell repertoires in COVID-19. Assay: immunoSEQ multiplex PCR; the TCRdb copy retains only in-frame clones and omits some. Counted here are under 250,000 clones, more than 70% occurring once; the ten biggest clones make up roughly 8.6%. The sample taken for sequencing was peripheral blood. Receptor source: a man aged 35 to 55 with active or convalescent COVID-19. Both conserved end residues are part of each CDR3. The order of the fields is D gene, clone size, V gene, J gene, CDR3 protein, CDR3 DNA. The D gene is left open where the match is weak. Size is stated for part of the rows, as once, few or many counts, or as a class when the clone is expanded.

D: TRBD1; size: .; V: TRBV25-1; J: TRBJ2-3; CDR3: CASSGPRQGSTDTQYF; DNA: TGTGCCAGCAGTGGGCCCAGACAGGGGAGCACAGATACGCAGTATTTT
D: .; size: .; V: TRBV13; J: TRBJ2-7; CDR3: CASSPGRGKSYEQYF; DNA: TGTGCCAGCAGCCCCGGCCGCGGGAAGTCTTACGAGCAGTACTTC
D: TRBD2; size: .; V: TRBV27; J: TRBJ2-5; CDR3: CASSLSWSSGETQYF; DNA: TGCGCCAGCAGTTTATCCTGGTCTAGCGGGGAGACCCAGTACTTC
D: TRBD2; size: .; V: TRBV7-3; J: TRBJ2-1; CDR3: CASSLLVAGNYNEQFF; DNA: TGTGCCAGCAGCTTATTGGTAGCGGGAAACTACAATGAGCAGTTCTTC
D: TRBD1; size: .; V: TRBV19; J: TRBJ2-7; CDR3: CASSIGGTGGYEQYF; DNA: TGTGCCAGTAGTATAGGCGGGACAGGGGGCTACGAGCAGTACTTC
D: .; size: .; V: TRBV5-1; J: TRBJ2-3; CDR3: CASSQSTDTQYF; DNA: TGCGCCAGCAGTCAGAGCACAGATACGCAGTATTTT
D: .; size: once; V: TRBV2; J: TRBJ2-5; CDR3: CASSEGVLRETQYF; DNA: TGTGCCAGCAGTGAAGGTGTTCTGCGGGAGACCCAGTACTTC
D: TRBD2; size: .; V: TRBV9; J: TRBJ2-7; CDR3: CASKRGLAGVYEQYF; DNA: TGTGCCTCCAAGAGGGGACTAGCGGGGGTCTACGAGCAGTACTTC
D: TRBD2; size: .; V: TRBV29-1; J: TRBJ2-1; CDR3: CSVVGGRVYEQFF; DNA: TGCAGCGTGGTGGGCGGGAGGGTGTATGAGCAGTTCTTC
D: .; size: .; V: TRBV7-2; J: TRBJ1-1; CDR3: CASSPRWGGEAFF; DNA: TGTGCCAGCAGCCCTCGGTGGGGGGGTGAAGCTTTCTTT
D: TRBD2; size: many; V: TRBV11-3; J: TRBJ2-5; CDR3: CASSLDWTSGQQETQYF; DNA: TGTGCCAGCAGCTTAGATTGGACTAGCGGGCAGCAAGAGACCCAGTACTTC
D: TRBD1; size: .; V: TRBV29-1; J: TRBJ1-2; CDR3: CSVGTDGYTF; DNA: TGCAGCGTAGGGACAGATGGCTACACCTTC
D: TRBD2; size: .; V: TRBV3-1/TRBV3-2; J: TRBJ2-7; CDR3: CASSPPGLAGLEQYF; DNA: TGTGCCAGCAGCCCACCGGGACTAGCGGGATTGGAGCAGTACTTC
D: .; size: .; V: TRBV28; J: TRBJ2-7; CDR3: CASTPGKRGYEQYF; DNA: TGTGCCAGCACCCCGGGCAAAAGGGGCTACGAGCAGTACTTC
D: .; size: .; V: TRBV7-9; J: TRBJ2-3; CDR3: CASSLSLEFTDTQYF; DNA: TGTGCCAGCAGCTTAAGTTTGGAGTTCACAGATACGCAGTATTTT
D: .; size: .; V: TRBV15; J: TRBJ2-5; CDR3: CATSRGKETQYF; DNA: TGTGCCACCAGCCGGGGGAAAGAGACCCAGTACTTC